Sequencing of this T cell receptor (beta chain) was carried out in a study of OX40 agonist ivuxolimab in advanced cancers. Whole-study findings and limits: Clonal expansion was among the lowest in partial responders at 0.1-3.0 mg/kg, especially CD8+.

Trimming took 0 bases from V and 6 from J, leaving 15 bases between them. CDR1 is LNHNV, CDR2 YYDKDF, per germline (reference sequence). The CDR3 runs to 16 residues. For this clone: Its antigen is as yet unknown.

Some clones are missing from TCRdb's copy, which holds only in-frame ones; the method was immunoSEQ multiplex PCR. The sample consists of approximately 69,000 clones, roughly 90% of them appearing once. The chain couples TRBV15 to TRBJ2-1; the D call may be TRBD1 or TRBD2 (6 bases each). Source: CD4+ or CD8+ T cells sorted from blood, taken in a trial of the OX40 agonist ivuxolimab. This clonotype was sampled from an adult with an advanced solid tumor such as melanoma, head and neck, liver or kidney cancer. The CDR3 spells CATSREGASVSNEQFF. CDR3 nucleotides: TGTGCCACCAGCAGAGAGGGGGCTAGCGTTTCCAATGAGCAGTTCTTC. Based on the CDR3 plus reference TRBV15 and TRBJ2-1, the full variable domain is DAMVIQNPRYQVTQFGKPVTLSCSQTLNHNVMYWYQQKSSQAPKLLFHYYDKDFNNEADTPDNFQSRRPNTSFCFLDIRSPGLGDTAMYLCATSREGASVSNEQFFGPGTRLTVL.